The 26 T cell receptor beta chains listed next were all sequenced from one sample in a study of STAT5B mutations in CD4+ large granular lymphocyte leukemia. Using immunoSEQ multiplex PCR, the repertoire was profiled, and TCRdb retains in-frame clones only, with some absent. The sample yields 25,000 to 35,000 clones, roughly 91% seen once. Sequencing was performed on CD4+ T cells from blood buffy coats. These receptor sequences come from a human donor in good health.

The gene calls are TRBV6-5 and TRBJ2-3; 7 bases are a match to TRBD2. V dropped 8 bases and J dropped 8; count of bases not matched to a gene: 10. Germline CDR1 and CDR2: MNHEY and SVGAGI. The CDR3 consists of 13 residues. CDR3 loop: CASGAALAVTQYF. Written as DNA, the CDR3 is TGTGCCAGCGGAGCCGCGCTAGCGGTTACGCAGTATTTT.

This chain connects TRBV5-1 to TRBJ2-3; D may be TRBD1 or TRBD2 (5 bases each). In germline, CDR1 is SGHRS, CDR2 YFSETQ. This CDR3 contains 16 residues. Trimming removed 9 bases at V and 1 base at J, with 21 bases between. CDR3 amino acids: CATTREPHSGTDTQYF. Written as DNA, the CDR3 is TGCGCCACCACCAGGGAGCCCCATTCCGGCACAGATACGCAGTATTTT.

V usage is TRBV30 and J usage is TRBJ1-2; TRBD1 might be the D (5 bases). The V gene lost 4 bases and the J gene lost 8 bases, with 14 bases spanning the gap. The CDR3 sequence is 12 residues long. Per the germline V gene, CDR1 is GTSNPN and CDR2 is SVGIG (reference sequence). The DNA of the CDR3 is TGTGCCTGGACCTCTGGAGGGGTAGGCTACACCTTC. Translation: CAWTSGGVGYTF.

This clone showed up just a few times. The chain is built from TRBV4-2 and TRBJ1-2; D remains ambiguous. The CDR3 sequence is 12 residues long. V lost 0 bases and J lost 8, with 7 bases in between. Germline V gene lookup returns CDR1 LGHNA and CDR2 YNFKEQ. CDR3 nucleotides: TGTGCCAGCAGCCAAGAACCCCGGGGCTACACCTTC. This gives the protein CASSQEPRGYTF.

V usage is TRBV7-9 and J usage is TRBJ1-3; D perhaps matches TRBD1 (5 bases). The CDR3 has 17 amino acids. Germline V gene sequence: CDR1 SEHNR, CDR2 FQNEAQ (reference sequence). Trimming cost V 8 bases and J 5 bases, with 25 bases left between them. The CDR3 spells CASSTQTKEGPRNTIYF. The CDR3 DNA follows: TGTGCCAGCTCCACTCAAACCAAAGAGGGACCCCGAAACACCATATATTTT.

The genes are TRBV20-1 and TRBJ2-3; D gene ambiguous. Trimming shortened V by 5 bases and J by 0 bases, and 3 bases separated the two germline ends. Germline CDR1 is DFQATT and CDR2 is SNEGSKA (reference sequence). CDR3 length: 11 residues. Here the CDR3 DNA reads TGCAGTGCTGGCAGCACAGATACGCAGTATTTT. This codes for CSAGSTDTQYF.

This clone occurred a few times. The chain carries TRBV7-2 and TRBJ1-1; maybe TRBD1 (5 bases). The CDR3 runs to 14 residues. V was trimmed by 3 bases and J by 3 bases, leaving 11 bases between them. Germline V gene lookup returns CDR1 SGHTA and CDR2 FQGNSA. The CDR3 DNA reads as TGTGCCAGCAGCTTGGGGGGTCGGTACACTGAAGCTTTCTTT. It codes for CASSLGGRYTEAFF.

The chain combines TRBV30 with TRBJ1-3, with TRBD1 as a possible D gene (5 bases). The CDR3 is made up of 16 amino acids. CDR1 is GTSNPN, CDR2 SVGIG, per germline (reference sequence). The V end lost 0 bases, the J end lost 2 bases, and 14 bases lay between the germline ends. CDR3 sequence reads: CAWSVRRGETGNTIYF. In DNA form, the CDR3 reads TGTGCCTGGAGTGTACGCCGGGGGGAAACTGGAAACACCATATATTTT.

The J gene is TRBJ1-4, the V gene TRBV7-2, with 9 bases aligning to TRBD1. CDR3 size: 17 residues. Trimming took 3 bases from V and 5 from J; bases not matched to a gene: 10. Germline values: CDR1 SGHTA, CDR2 FQGNSA. CDR3 sequence reads: CASSFMASGTGNEKLFF. Here the CDR3 DNA reads TGTGCCAGCAGCTTCATGGCATCCGGGACAGGGAATGAAAAACTGTTTTTT.

The genes are TRBV7-2 and TRBJ2-1; 8 bases agree with TRBD1. The CDR3 runs to 15 residues. V dropped 2 bases and J dropped 5; count of bases not matched to a gene: 5. Germline loops: CDR1 SGHTA, CDR2 FQGNSA. The CDR3 region is CASSLYAGGHNEQFF. For the CDR3, the DNA is TGTGCCAGCAGCTTATACGCAGGGGGCCACAATGAGCAGTTCTTC.

The chain combines TRBV28 with TRBJ1-6; D is unresolved. The ends were cut back, 5 bases at V and 6 bases at J, with 8 bases in the middle. CDR3 length equals 13 residues. Germline CDR1 reads MDHEN; CDR2 reads SYDVKM. CDR3 sequence reads: CASSRETNSPLHF. The CDR3 DNA follows: TGTGCCAGCAGTAGAGAAACTAATTCACCCCTCCACTTT. The full variable domain, completed using reference TRBV28 and TRBJ1-6, is DVKVTQSSRYLVKRTGEKVFLECVQDMDHENMFWYRQDPGLGLRLIYFSYDVKMKEKGDIPEGYSVSREKKERFSLILESASTNQTSMYLCASSRETNSPLHFGNGTRLTVT.

This clone was detected a few times. This chain joins TRBV30 and TRBJ2-7; TRBD2 agrees at 8 bases. Losses at the gene ends were 0 bases for V and 9 bases for J; bases not matched to a gene: 10. This CDR3 contains 14 residues. The germline CDR1 and CDR2 sequences are GTSNPN and SVGIG (reference sequence). The CDR3 bases are TGTGCCTGGAGTGTAGGGGGATTCGGGAGGGCGCAGTACTTC. Translation gives CAWSVGGFGRAQYF.

The chain joins TRBV18 to TRBJ1-2, with a tentative D call TRBD1 (6 bases). This CDR3 has 16 amino acids. Trimming removed 2 bases at V and 4 bases at J, with 17 bases between. Per germline, CDR1 KGHSH and CDR2 LQKENI. CDR3 in DNA: TGTGCCAGCTCACCAGGAGCAGGGGAGATCTCCTATGGCTACACCTTC. Its protein product is CASSPGAGEISYGYTF. The full variable domain, completed using reference TRBV18 and TRBJ1-2, is NAGVMQNPRHLVRRRGQEARLRCSPMKGHSHVYWYRQLPEEGLKFMVYLQKENIIDESGMPKERFSAEFPKEGPSILRIQQVVRGDSAAYFCASSPGAGEISYGYTFGSGTRLTVV.

The J gene is TRBJ1-1, the V gene TRBV28; D perhaps matches TRBD1 (5 bases). V lost 6 bases and J 6 bases, leaving 14 bases between the germline ends. Germline CDR1 reads MDHEN; CDR2 reads SYDVKM. The CDR3 contains 13 residues. The CDR3 is CASRRDPSSEAFF. The CDR3 nucleotides read TGTGCCAGCAGACGGGACCCCTCTTCTGAAGCTTTCTTT. The full variable domain, rest sourced from reference TRBV28 and TRBJ1-1, is DVKVTQSSRYLVKRTGEKVFLECVQDMDHENMFWYRQDPGLGLRLIYFSYDVKMKEKGDIPEGYSVSREKKERFSLILESASTNQTSMYLCASRRDPSSEAFFGQGTRLTVV.

This chain connects TRBV6-5 to TRBJ1-2; 9 nucleotides line up with TRBD1. The CDR3 has 13 amino acids. Germline V gives CDR1 MNHEY, CDR2 SVGAGI. The CDR3 region is CAARDRAHYGYTF. CDR3 nucleotides: TGTGCAGCCAGGGACAGGGCCCACTATGGCTACACCTTC.

V gene TRBV28 combines with J gene TRBJ1-5; D gene ambiguous. The CDR3 contains 14 residues. Per germline, CDR1 MDHEN and CDR2 SYDVKM. V was shortened by 2 bases and J by 9 bases, with 14 bases between the two germline ends. The CDR3 DNA reads TGTGCCAGCAGTTTAGACCCTGAATTAGCGCCCCAGCATTTT. It codes for CASSLDPELAPQHF.

The chain has TRBV11-2 and TRBJ2-3; D not resolved. The V end lost 1 base, the J end lost 1 base, and 9 bases lay between the germline ends. Germline lookup yields CDR1 SGHAT and CDR2 FQNNGV. The CDR3 is 15 residues long. CDR3 sequence (DNA): TGTGCCAGCAGCTTAGCCCAACCAGGCACAGATACGCAGTATTTT. This translates into CASSLAQPGTDTQYF.

The chain joins TRBV9 to TRBJ1-4; tentative D call: TRBD1 (6 bases). There are 15 residues in the CDR3. The V gene lost 1 base and the J gene lost 6 bases, with 13 bases spanning the gap. The germline CDR1 and CDR2 sequences are SGDLS and YYNGEE. CDR3 nucleotides: TGTGCCAGCAGCGTATTAGGGGGGGGAGATGAAAAACTGTTTTTT. It translates to CASSVLGGGDEKLFF.

This chain connects TRBV9 to TRBJ2-3; 11 nucleotides align to TRBD1. Germline loops: CDR1 SGDLS, CDR2 YYNGEE. V shed 5 bases and J 4 bases; nucleotides not matched to a gene: 9. The CDR3 covers 16 residues. The CDR3 sequence: CASRPPTGQGADTQYF. The CDR3 bases are TGTGCCAGCAGACCCCCGACGGGACAGGGGGCAGATACGCAGTATTTT. Filled out from reference TRBV9 and TRBJ2-3, the complete variable domain reads DSGVTQTPKHLITATGQRVTLRCSPRSGDLSVYWYQQSLDQGLQFLIQYYNGEERAKGNILERFSAQQFPDLHSELNLSSLELGDSALYFCASRPPTGQGADTQYFGPGTRLTVL.

The chain links TRBV10-3 to TRBJ2-2; D is possibly TRBD2 (6 bases). The V end was cut by 11 bases, the J end by 7 bases, with 14 bases between. This CDR3 spans 12 amino acids. The germline gives CDR1 ENHRY, CDR2 SYGVKD. The CDR3: CAGGAGSGELFF. CDR3 nucleotide sequence: TGTGCCGGAGGGGCGGGGAGCGGGGAGCTGTTTTTT.

This chain uses TRBV6-1 with TRBJ1-5; TRBD1 matches 7 bases. Germline trimming cut 3 bases from V and 9 bases from J; bases unmatched to any gene: 11. CDR1 is MNHNS and CDR2 is SASEGT in the germline V gene. The CDR3 is 15 residues long. The CDR3 nucleotides read TGTGCCAGCAGTGAGGTTTCGGTGAACAGGGGGCCCCAGCATTTT. Its protein is CASSEVSVNRGPQHF.

The rearrangement joins TRBV7-9 to TRBJ2-7; 11 bases align to TRBD1. V was pared by 5 bases and J by 0 bases, with 6 bases of the junction left unmatched. CDR3 length: 16 amino acids. The germline V gene encodes CDR1 SEHNR and CDR2 FQNEAQ (reference sequence). In DNA form, the CDR3 reads TGTGCCAGCAGCCACATCGGGACAGGGGGCTCCTACGAGCAGTACTTC. It yields the protein CASSHIGTGGSYEQYF.

The rearrangement links TRBV18 to TRBJ2-3; possible D gene TRBD2, 5 bases. Trimming removed 2 bases at V and 0 bases at J, with 9 bases between. The germline V gene has CDR1 KGHSH and CDR2 LQKENI. The CDR3 extends over 15 amino acids. CDR3 sequence reads: CASSPRTVSTDTQYF. The CDR3 DNA sequence: TGTGCCAGCTCACCAAGGACTGTGAGCACAGATACGCAGTATTTT.

This rearrangement joins TRBV4-2 to TRBJ1-2; D unclear. The CDR3 is made up of 13 amino acids. Germline CDR1 is LGHNA and CDR2 is YNFKEQ. Trimming cost V 0 bases and J 5 bases, with 7 bases left between them. CDR3 loop: CASSQDLSYGYTF. The CDR3 DNA sequence: TGTGCCAGCAGCCAAGACTTGAGTTATGGCTACACCTTC.

The genes are TRBV21-1 and TRBJ2-4; the DNA was not compared with TRBD2, the D call given in the table. TRBV21-1 is assigned pseudogene status. CDR3 length: 14 residues. As DNA, the CDR3 is TGTGCCAGCCGGGGACTGGGAACCAAAAACATTCAGTACTTC. It encodes CASRGLGTKNIQYF.

The chain employs TRBV19 and TRBJ1-2; D uncertain. Germline CDR1 reads LNHDA; CDR2 reads SQIVND (reference sequence). The germline V and J ends were trimmed by 3 bases and 1 base, with 12 bases remaining between them. CDR3 length: 15 residues. This CDR3 is CASSILGTSNYGYTF. The CDR3 DNA reads as TGTGCCAGTAGTATTTTGGGCACGAGTAACTATGGCTACACCTTC.